The rows below give T cell receptor beta chains drawn from one sample of a study of cytomegalovirus exposure and HLA in healthy donors. The repertoire was sequenced with immunoSEQ multiplex PCR; TCRdb's copy has only in-frame clones and lacks some. The top ten clones hold 1.8% of a sample with about 200,000 clones, roughly 70% of them seen once. Sequencing was carried out using PBMCs. The receptor set was obtained from a woman between 25 and 40 years old in good health and CMV-seronegative. Both conserved end residues are part of each CDR3. D genes are given only for firm matches. Clone size, where shown, is once, few, many, or a class for clones that have expanded.

V gene	clone size	J gene	D gene	CDR3 DNA	CDR3 protein
TRBV5-1	NA	TRBJ2-1	TRBD1	TGCGCCAGCAGCCCCCACGAAACAGGGGGCCTGGGCAATGAGCAGTTCTTC	CASSPHETGGLGNEQFF
TRBV18	few	TRBJ1-5	TRBD1	TGTGCCAGCTCATCGGACAGGGCTGAGCCCCAGCATTTT	CASSSDRAEPQHF
TRBV11-2	NA	TRBJ2-5	TRBD2	TGTGCCAGCAGCTTCCCCGGGGGGGGGCCCCCGGAGACCCAGTACTTC	CASSFPGGGPPETQYF
TRBV6-1	NA	TRBJ1-2	NA	TGTGCCAGCATGGCGGCGGCTGGCTACACCTTC	CASMAAAGYTF
TRBV19	few	TRBJ2-1	TRBD2	TGTGCCAGTAGTATGGCGGGAGGGCCTAATGAGCAGTTCTTC	CASSMAGGPNEQFF
TRBV18	few	TRBJ2-7	TRBD1	TGTGCCAGCTCACCGGGACAGGGGGGCCTGTACGAGCAGTACTTC	CASSPGQGGLYEQYF
TRBV6-6	NA	TRBJ2-7	NA	TGTGCCAGCAGTAGCAGGGGATACGAGCAGTACTTC	CASSSRGYEQYF
TRBV27	NA	TRBJ2-1	TRBD2	TGTGCCAGCAGTTTCTCAGCCCGATCTAGCGGGGGGTACTACAATGAGCAGTTCTTC	CASSFSARSSGGYYNEQFF
TRBV9	NA	TRBJ1-6	NA	TGTGCCAGCAGCCTAGGGGGAGGATCCAGCTCACCCCTCCACTTT	CASSLGGGSSSPLHF
TRBV28	few	TRBJ2-7	TRBD2	TGTGCCAGCAGTTTCGTATCGGGCGGGGGCGAGCAGTACTTC	CASSFVSGGGEQYF
TRBV19	few	TRBJ1-5	NA	TGTGCCATCGGACATCTCAATCAGCCCCAGCATTTT	CAIGHLNQPQHF
TRBV2	NA	TRBJ2-5	NA	TGTGCCAGCAGTCCTCGTTGGGGGACACAAGAGACCCAGTACTTC	CASSPRWGTQETQYF
TRBV12-5	NA	TRBJ2-5	TRBD2	TGTGCTAGTGGTGTGGGGGGGAGGCTAGCGGGGGAGTACCAAGAGACCCAGTACTTC	CASGVGGRLAGEYQETQYF
TRBV6-6	NA	TRBJ2-2	TRBD2	TGTGCCAGCAGTCAAGGGCTAGCGGGAGGCTTAGGGGAGCTGTTTTTT	CASSQGLAGGLGELFF
TRBV5-1	NA	TRBJ2-3	TRBD2	TGCGCCAGCAGCTCCCGGACTAGCGGGGGGGCTGATACGCAGTATTTT	CASSSRTSGGADTQYF
TRBV11-2	NA	TRBJ1-2	NA	TGTGCCAGCAGCTTCCAGGGCAGGGTTACATATGGCTACACCTTC	CASSFQGRVTYGYTF
TRBV6-1	NA	TRBJ2-7	TRBD2	TGTGCCAGCACTGTTGGACTAGCGGAGCAGTACTTC	CASTVGLAEQYF
TRBV7-8	NA	TRBJ1-1	TRBD1	TGTGCCAGCAGCTTAGCTCGGACAGGGAAGAGAAGGGCTTTCTTT	CASSLARTGKRRAFF
TRBV6-5	NA	TRBJ2-4	NA	TGTGCCAGCAGTTACTCGGTTGCAGCGTCCAAAAACATTCAGTACTTT	CASSYSVAASKNIQYF
TRBV28	NA	TRBJ1-2	TRBD1	TGTGCCAGCATTACCGGGACAGGGGCCACCCGGGGGGTTGGCTACACCTTC	CASITGTGATRGVGYTF
TRBV27	few	TRBJ2-7	NA	TGTGCCAGCAGTTTGAGGGGGACCAACGAGCAGTACTTC	CASSLRGTNEQYF
TRBV9	NA	TRBJ2-3	NA	TGTGCCAGCAGCCCAGTTGGCGGAAGCACAGATACGCAGTATTTT	CASSPVGGSTDTQYF
TRBV18	NA	TRBJ2-2	NA	TGTGCCAGCTCACTAGCGGCAGACCATGACACCGGGGAGCTGTTTTTT	CASSLAADHDTGELFF
TRBV10-3	NA	TRBJ2-7	TRBD2	TGTGCCATCAGTGAGGGCGGGGGAGTTCCTTACGAGCAGTACTTC	CAISEGGGVPYEQYF
TRBV6-1	NA	TRBJ1-1	NA	TGTGCCAGCAAAGACAGGATGAACACTGAAGCTTTCTTT	CASKDRMNTEAFF
TRBV19	NA	TRBJ1-3	NA	TGTGCCAGTAACCGACAGAAGTCTGGAAACACCATATATTTT	CASNRQKSGNTIYF
TRBV25-1	NA	TRBJ1-4	NA	TGTGCCAGCAGTGATCCACAGGGACTAAATGAAAAACTGTTTTTT	CASSDPQGLNEKLFF
TRBV27	NA	TRBJ2-3	TRBD2	TGTGCCAGCAGCCCGCCGGGACTAGGTTTCGAGCAGTATTTT	CASSPPGLGFEQYF
TRBV4-1	NA	TRBJ2-1	TRBD2	TGCGCCAGCAGCCTTGTTAGCGGGGGGGCGAATGAGCAGTTCTTC	CASSLVSGGANEQFF
TRBV7-2	NA	TRBJ1-2	TRBD1	TGTGCCAGCAGCTTAGAATCGGGACAGGGTAACTATGGCTACACCTTC	CASSLESGQGNYGYTF
TRBV5-5	NA	TRBJ1-5	NA	TGTGCCAGCAGCTTGGTCACCTCACCGGGGAGCAATCAGCCCCAGCATTTT	CASSLVTSPGSNQPQHF
TRBV7-3	NA	TRBJ2-6	NA	TGTGCCAGCAGAAAGTGGCCCTCTGGGGCCAACGTCCTGACTTTC	CASRKWPSGANVLTF
TRBV4-1	NA	TRBJ1-1	NA	TGCGCCAGCAGTCGTGGGCACACTGAAGCTTTCTTT	CASSRGHTEAFF
TRBV7-9	few	TRBJ1-2	NA	TGTGCCAGCAGCTTTGAAAGAAAACTCTATGGCTACACCTTC	CASSFERKLYGYTF
TRBV11-2	NA	TRBJ2-7	TRBD2	TGTGCCAGCAGCCCATGGGGAGTAGCGGGGGGTACCTACGAGCAGTACTTC	CASSPWGVAGGTYEQYF
TRBV5-1	NA	TRBJ1-1	NA	TGCGCCAGCAGTTTCGACAGGTCCACTGAAGCTTTCTTT	CASSFDRSTEAFF
TRBV11-2	NA	TRBJ1-1	NA	TGTGCCAGCCTACCCCTACGGGGGGCCCCTGAAGCTTTCTTT	CASLPLRGAPEAFF
TRBV4-2	NA	TRBJ1-4	TRBD1	TGTGCCAGCAGCCCATGGACAGGGCCGGAAACAACTAATGAAAAACTGTTTTTT	CASSPWTGPETTNEKLFF
TRBV9	NA	TRBJ1-4	TRBD1	TGTGCCAGCAGCGTAGAGGTGGCAGGGGGCGGCCTGGATGAAAAACTGTTTTTT	CASSVEVAGGGLDEKLFF
TRBV11-3	NA	TRBJ2-2	TRBD2	TGTGCCAGCAGCTTGAGCGGGAGGAACACCGGGGAGCTGTTTTTT	CASSLSGRNTGELFF
TRBV6-4	NA	TRBJ2-3	TRBD2	TGTGCCAGCAGTGACTCGCCTAGCGGGGGAACAGATACGCAGTATTTT	CASSDSPSGGTDTQYF
TRBV27	once	TRBJ2-3	NA	TGTGCCAGCAGTTTATCGGCGGGGTCGGATACGCAGTATTTT	CASSLSAGSDTQYF
TRBV4-3	NA	TRBJ2-7	NA	TGCGCCAGCAGCCAAGTCCCAGGGGTCTACGAGCAGTACTTC	CASSQVPGVYEQYF
TRBV4-1	NA	TRBJ2-1	TRBD2	TGCGCCAGCAGCCAAGGGACTAGCGGGATCTCCTACAATGAGCAGTTCTTC	CASSQGTSGISYNEQFF
TRBV18	few	TRBJ1-4	TRBD1	TGTGCCAGCTCAGACAGGGGAGGAGAAAAACTGTTTTTT	CASSDRGGEKLFF
TRBV5-1	few	TRBJ1-6	NA	TGCGCCAGCAGCCTTCGACCGACTCTAGTGGATTCACCCCTCCACTTT	CASSLRPTLVDSPLHF
TRBV6-6	NA	TRBJ2-7	NA	TGTGCCAGCAGTTACTCGATTGGCAGGGGTGACGAGCAGTACTTC	CASSYSIGRGDEQYF
TRBV6-1	NA	TRBJ2-3	TRBD2	TGTGCCAGCAGTGAACGTGGGACTAGCAGCACAGATACGCAGTATTTT	CASSERGTSSTDTQYF
TRBV4-2	NA	TRBJ2-1	NA	TGTGCCAGCAGCCAAGATCGGGGGAGTGAGCAGTTCTTC	CASSQDRGSEQFF
TRBV7-2	few	TRBJ2-7	NA	TGTGCCAGCAGCCCAGGTCCACGCTACGAGCAGTACTTC	CASSPGPRYEQYF
TRBV5-1	NA	TRBJ2-7	TRBD2	TGCGCCAGCACCCACGGGGGGAGCTCCTACGAGCAGTACTTC	CASTHGGSSYEQYF
TRBV2	NA	TRBJ2-1	TRBD2	TGTGCCAGCAGTGAAGGACTAGCGGGGGGAAATGAGCAGTTCTTC	CASSEGLAGGNEQFF
TRBV11-2	NA	TRBJ2-4	NA	TGTGCCAGCAGCTTCATTGGAGCTGACATTCAGTACTTC	CASSFIGADIQYF